These 27 T cell receptor beta chains were all obtained from the same sample, sequenced in a study of cytotoxic CD8 clonotypes in ibrutinib-treated CLL. The repertoire was sequenced with immunoSEQ multiplex PCR; TCRdb's copy has only in-frame clones and lacks some. There are 150,000 to 200,000 clones in the sample; roughly 88% occur only once, and roughly 3% lies in the top ten. Sequences were derived from PBMCs, sampled at disease progression, from a patient treated with ibrutinib. The receptors originated from a human donor with chronic lymphocytic leukemia.

The rearrangement uses TRBV19 and TRBJ2-4; TRBD2 is a possible D gene (5 bases). The germline gives CDR1 LNHDA, CDR2 SQIVND (reference sequence). The CDR3 has 13 residues. V lost 5 bases and J 8 bases, leaving 13 bases between the germline ends. As DNA, the CDR3 is TGTGCCAGTAGTGTACGGGGTATAGACATTCAGTACTTC. It yields the protein CASSVRGIDIQYF.

The chain has TRBV4-1 and TRBJ2-1; the match to TRBD2 covers 8 bases. V was pared by 4 bases and J by 3 bases, with 5 bases of the junction left unmatched. Looked up from germline, CDR1 is MGHRA and CDR2 is YSYEKL. This CDR3 is built from 15 residues. The DNA of the CDR3 is TGCGCCAGCAGCCGAGCCGGGACTAGCTACAATGAGCAGTTCTTC. It codes for CASSRAGTSYNEQFF.

CDR3 DNA: TGTGCCAGCAGTCCCTTGGACAGGGTAGGCTATGGCTACACCTTC. This gives the protein CASSPLDRVGYGYTF. The chain recombines TRBV27 with TRBJ1-2; 8 nucleotides line up with TRBD1. This CDR3 spans 15 amino acids. Germline V CDR1 and CDR2: MNHEY, SMNVEV (reference sequence). V shed 5 bases, J shed 4 bases, and the junction held 9 bases outside the gene matches.

V usage is TRBV5-4 and J usage is TRBJ1-1, with 8 positions matching TRBD1. Germline V gives CDR1 SGHNT, CDR2 YYREEE (reference sequence). Trimming cost V 3 bases and J 6 bases; bases outside gene matches: 1. The CDR3 loop spans 12 amino acids. The CDR3 sequence is CASSSRGPEAFF. As DNA, the CDR3 is TGTGCCAGCAGCTCCAGGGGGCCTGAAGCTTTCTTT.

The CDR3 spells CASSVGQGLNEKLFF. CDR3 coding DNA: TGTGCCAGCAGCGTTGGACAGGGGCTTAATGAAAAACTGTTTTTT. The rearrangement joins TRBV6-1 to TRBJ1-4, with TRBD1 matching over 9 bases. Germline V gene data show CDR1 as MNHNS and CDR2 as SASEGT. V shed 6 bases, J shed 4 bases, and the junction held 6 bases outside the gene matches. CDR3 length: 15 residues.

This chain connects TRBV20-1 to TRBJ2-1; D unresolved. CDR1 and CDR2 (germline): DFQATT, SNEGSKA (reference sequence). The CDR3 has 11 residues. The germline V and J ends were trimmed by 5 bases and 4 bases, with 6 bases remaining between them. The CDR3 DNA follows: TGCAGTGCTCAAGCTTACAATGAGCAGTTCTTC. This encodes CSAQAYNEQFF.

The chain uses TRBV6-1 and TRBJ2-1, with D perhaps matching TRBD1 (6 bases). The CDR3 covers 16 residues. Trimming removed 4 bases at V and 1 base at J, with 14 bases between. Germline CDR1 is MNHNS and CDR2 is SASEGT. The CDR3 loop is CASSVTGTLSYNEQFF. For the CDR3, the DNA is TGTGCCAGCAGTGTGACCGGGACACTATCCTACAATGAGCAGTTCTTC.

This chain joins TRBV11-3 and TRBJ1-1; D uncertain. The CDR3 has 13 amino acids. Per the germline V gene, CDR1 is SGHNT and CDR2 is YENEEA. V was trimmed by 1 base and J by 5 bases, leaving 8 bases between them. DNA for the CDR3: TGTGCCAGCAGCTTAGTTGTCAGGACTGAAGCTTTCTTT. It codes for CASSLVVRTEAFF.

The V gene is TRBV28, the J gene TRBJ2-7; D is unclear. Germline V lookup: CDR1 MDHEN, CDR2 SYDVKM. The CDR3 contains 8 residues. Trimming shortened V by 10 bases and J by 3 bases, and 1 base separated the two germline ends. The CDR3 protein is CAIYEQYF. For the CDR3, the DNA is TGTGCCATCTACGAGCAGTACTTC.

This clone is a singleton in its sample. The J gene is TRBJ2-3, the V gene TRBV19, with a weak D call TRBD1 (6 bases). Deletions cut 7 bases from V and 5 bases from J, with 19 bases between. Germline lookup yields CDR1 LNHDA and CDR2 SQIVND (reference sequence). The CDR3 sequence is 15 residues long. In DNA form, the CDR3 reads TGTGCCAGTAAAGGCAGGGGCCAAACTTTAGATACGCAGTATTTT. Protein product: CASKGRGQTLDTQYF.

This chain joins TRBV29-1 and TRBJ2-1; TRBD2 aligns across 7 bases. V lost 5 bases, J lost 3 bases, and 1 base stayed unmatched. Germline assignment: CDR1 SQVTM and CDR2 ANQGSEA. This CDR3 has 12 residues. The CDR3: CSVWTSYNEQFF. CDR3 sequence (DNA): TGCAGCGTTTGGACTAGCTACAATGAGCAGTTCTTC.

The gene calls are TRBV2 and TRBJ2-7; weak D call: TRBD2 (5 bases). The germline V gene has CDR1 SNHLY and CDR2 FYNNEI. The CDR3 extends over 15 amino acids. V lost 7 bases to trimming and J lost 2 bases, with 18 bases between them. CDR3 residues: CASKTRGRAAYEQYF. DNA of the CDR3: TGTGCCAGCAAAACCCGGGGAAGGGCCGCCTACGAGCAGTACTTC.

This chain connects TRBV2 to TRBJ1-5; 8 bases are a match to TRBD1. CDR1 is SNHLY, CDR2 FYNNEI, per germline. The V and J ends lost 1 base and 3 bases, in that order; junction bases with no gene match: 14. There are 19 residues in the CDR3. CDR3 residues: CASSEVVTGVLVYNQPQHF. CDR3 DNA sequence: TGTGCCAGCAGTGAAGTAGTGACAGGGGTATTAGTGTACAATCAGCCCCAGCATTTT.

The rearrangement joins TRBV18 to TRBJ1-1; no reliable D call. This CDR3 has 14 residues. The V end was cut by 5 bases, the J end by 4 bases, with 14 bases between. Germline V CDR1 and CDR2: KGHSH, LQKENI. The CDR3: CASSFGRWGTEAFF. Here the CDR3 DNA reads TGTGCCAGCTCATTCGGAAGGTGGGGCACTGAAGCTTTCTTT.

The rearrangement joins TRBV7-2 to TRBJ2-3, with D tentatively TRBD1 (6 bases). The CDR3 loop spans 14 amino acids. Trimming cost V 5 bases and J 1 base, with 10 bases left between them. Germline CDR1 reads SGHTA; CDR2 reads FQGNSA. CDR3 DNA sequence: TGTGCCAGCAGCCAACAGGGAGGCACAGATACGCAGTATTTT. Its protein is CASSQQGGTDTQYF. The full variable domain, rest sourced from reference TRBV7-2 and TRBJ2-3, is GAGVSQSPSNKVTEKGKDVELRCDPISGHTALYWYRQSLGQGLEFLIYFQGNSAPDKSGLPSDRFSAERTGGSVSTLTIQRTQQEDSAVYLCASSQQGGTDTQYFGPGTRLTVL.

This clone was detected once. The gene calls are TRBV6-6 and TRBJ2-1; TRBD2 matches 11 bases. Germline V gene data show CDR1 as MNHNY and CDR2 as SVGAGI (reference sequence). This CDR3 has 15 residues. With 5 bases clipped from V and 3 bases from J, the junction kept 3 bases outside the gene matches. CDR3 region: CASSTSGSYYNEQFF. The CDR3 DNA follows: TGTGCCAGCAGTACTAGCGGGAGTTACTACAATGAGCAGTTCTTC.

This chain uses TRBV29-1 with TRBJ1-1; no firm D call. The CDR3 runs 19 residues. Deletions cut 3 bases from V and 3 bases from J, with 29 bases between. The germline gives CDR1 SQVTM, CDR2 ANQGSEA. The CDR3 loop reads CSVDPALNREQGTDTEAFF. As DNA, the CDR3 is TGCAGCGTTGACCCAGCTCTAAACCGGGAACAAGGTACGGACACTGAAGCTTTCTTT.

The chain employs TRBV7-9 and TRBJ2-2; TRBD1 matches 7 bases. Germline V gene data show CDR1 as SEHNR and CDR2 as FQNEAQ (reference sequence). V shed 5 bases, J shed 6 bases, and the junction held 3 bases outside the gene matches. CDR3 length: 13 amino acids. CDR3 amino acids: CASSPTGPGELFF. DNA of the CDR3: TGTGCCAGCAGCCCGACAGGGCCCGGGGAGCTGTTTTTT.

The rearrangement uses TRBV7-2 and TRBJ2-7; 10 bases line up with TRBD1. Trimming removed 5 bases from V and 2 bases from J; junction bases left unmatched: 6. There are 15 residues in the CDR3. Germline V gene lookup returns CDR1 SGHTA and CDR2 FQGNSA. As DNA, the CDR3 is TGTGCCAGCAGCAGGGACAGGGGCCGTACCTACGAGCAGTACTTC. This translates into CASSRDRGRTYEQYF.

The CDR3 region has the DNA TGCGCCAGCAGTGGACAGGGGTCACCAAGCTCCTACAATGAGCAGTTCTTC. Translating gives CASSGQGSPSSYNEQFF. The chain is built from TRBV10-1 and TRBJ2-1, with 8 bases that match TRBD1. Unmatched junction bases numbered 8, after V lost 4 bases and J lost 0 bases. CDR3 length: 17 residues. Germline V gene lookup returns CDR1 WNHNN and CDR2 SYGVQD (reference sequence).

V usage is TRBV7-9 and J usage is TRBJ2-7; D is undetermined. The germline V gene encodes CDR1 SEHNR and CDR2 FQNEAQ (reference sequence). The CDR3 runs 11 residues. V gave up 4 bases and J gave up 7 bases, with 8 bases separating them. Here the CDR3 DNA reads TGTGCCAGCAGCTCGGTGTTGGAGCAGTACTTC. Translating gives CASSSVLEQYF.

This sequence joins TRBV6-5 and TRBJ2-2, with TRBD1 identical over 8 bases. This CDR3 has 15 amino acids. Germline CDR1 and CDR2: MNHEY and SVGAGI. The ends lost 7 bases at V and 4 bases at J; junction bases unmatched: 8. DNA for the CDR3: TGTGCCAGCACCCCAGCAGGGGGCGGCACCGGGGAGCTGTTTTTT. As protein: CASTPAGGGTGELFF.

This chain's CDR3 is CASSLGVLWGAPLYEQYF. CDR3 coding DNA: TGTGCCAGCAGCTTGGGTGTCTTGTGGGGGGCTCCCCTCTACGAGCAGTACTTC. The gene calls are TRBV5-8 and TRBJ2-7; either TRBD1 or TRBD2 may fit D (6 bases each). Trimming removed 0 bases from V and 3 bases from J, with 22 bases in between. The CDR3 spans 18 residues. Germline CDR1 is SGHTS and CDR2 is YDEGEE.

This chain links TRBV7-9 with TRBJ2-3; TRBD1 aligns across 9 bases. V lost 8 bases and J lost 6; bases outside the gene matches: 6. The CDR3 sequence is 13 residues long. Germline-derived CDR1 and CDR2 are SEHNR and FQNEAQ (reference sequence). Here the CDR3 DNA reads TGTGCCAGCGCCACAGGGGGCCGCGATACGCAGTATTTT. Translation gives CASATGGRDTQYF.

This clone has only a few counts. The DNA of the CDR3 is TGTGCCAGCAGCCCCTTGGGGCGGTCGGGAGTTTGGGAGCAGTACTTC. Translation: CASSPLGRSGVWEQYF. V and J are TRBV14 and TRBJ2-7, with TRBD2 as a possible D gene (6 bases). The V end was cut by 4 bases, the J end by 7 bases, with 23 bases between. The germline V gene encodes CDR1 SGHDN and CDR2 FVKESK. The CDR3 extends over 16 amino acids. The full variable domain, with the rest looked up from reference TRBV14 and TRBJ2-7, is EAGVTQFPSHSVIEKGQTVTLRCDPISGHDNLYWYRRVMGKEIKFLLHFVKESKQDESGMPNNRFLAERTGGTYSTLKVQPAELEDSGVYFCASSPLGRSGVWEQYFGPGTRLTVT.

The rearrangement joins TRBV5-8 to TRBJ2-1; the D gene is possibly TRBD1 (6 bases). V shed 5 bases and J shed 10 bases, with 13 bases lying between them. This CDR3 is 12 amino acids long. The germline CDR1 and CDR2 sequences are SGHTS and YDEGEE. CDR3 sequence: CASSLTGVEQFF. CDR3 bases: TGTGCCAGCAGTCTGACAGGCGTGGAGCAGTTCTTC.

This clone was picked up one time. V gene TRBV19 combines with J gene TRBJ2-1; D not certain. Germline V gene lookup returns CDR1 LNHDA and CDR2 SQIVND (reference sequence). The CDR3 spans 11 residues. Between the trimmed V and J ends, which lost 5 bases and 15 bases, there was a span of 14 bases. The CDR3: CASSSAGSRFF. Written as DNA, the CDR3 is TGTGCCAGTAGTTCCGCCGGGTCGCGGTTCTTC. Using reference TRBV19 and TRBJ2-1 for the parts outside the CDR3, the full variable domain is DGGITQSPKYLFRKEGQNVTLSCEQNLNHDAMYWYRQDPGQGLRLIYYSQIVNDFQKGDIAEGYSVSREKKESFPLTVTSAQKNPTAFYLCASSSAGSRFFGPGTRLTVL.